The 6 T cell receptor beta chains listed next were all sequenced from one sample in a study of control samples from healthy donors and cancer patients. Assay: immunoSEQ multiplex PCR; the TCRdb copy retains only in-frame clones and omits some. The sample yields fewer than 200,000 clones, roughly 95% seen once. The sample taken for sequencing was blood. These receptors were taken from a woman aged 55 to 70 in good health.

In its sample, this clone was seen a few times. The gene calls are TRBV4-1 and TRBJ1-1, with 8 positions matching TRBD1. The CDR3 extends over 13 amino acids. With V trimmed by 2 bases and J by 6 bases, 2 bases remained unmatched. Germline CDR1 reads MGHRA; CDR2 reads YSYEKL. The CDR3 region is CASSQTGGPEAFF. Here the CDR3 DNA reads TGCGCCAGCAGCCAAACAGGGGGTCCTGAAGCTTTCTTT.

The chain couples TRBV19 to TRBJ2-5, with D possibly called TRBD1 or TRBD2 (6 bases each). V was shortened by 1 base and J by 2 bases, with 26 bases between the two germline ends. This CDR3 comprises 20 residues. The germline gives CDR1 LNHDA, CDR2 SQIVND (reference sequence). DNA of the CDR3: TGTGCCAGTAGTATAGGGGGGGCGTTAGGCAGCGGTCCCATACAAGAGACCCAGTACTTC. Its translation: CASSIGGALGSGPIQETQYF.

V is TRBV7-2 and J is TRBJ2-1, with D unresolved. V lost 5 bases and J 8 bases, leaving 13 bases between the germline ends. Germline loops: CDR1 SGHTA, CDR2 FQGNSA. CDR3 length equals 13 residues. The CDR3 DNA sequence: TGTGCCAGCAGCCCTCCCCGAGCCCATGAGCAGTTCTTC. Protein product: CASSPPRAHEQFF.

The V call is TRBV6-6, the J call TRBJ1-1; D unresolved. Germline V gene sequence: CDR1 MNHNY, CDR2 SVGAGI (reference sequence). This CDR3 region has 14 residues. V shed 7 bases and J shed 0 bases, with 12 bases lying between them. CDR3 sequence (DNA): TGTGCCAGCATCCAGTCGGCCATGAACACTGAAGCTTTCTTT. Protein product: CASIQSAMNTEAFF.

The rearrangement joins TRBV7-9 to TRBJ1-2; D gene ambiguous. This CDR3 region has 16 residues. Germline V CDR1 and CDR2: SEHNR, FQNEAQ (reference sequence). Trimming stripped 5 bases from V and 5 bases from J, with 21 bases between. For the CDR3, the DNA is TGTGCCAGCAGCGCCTGGGGTTGGGATCCGGAATATGGCTACACCTTC. It is translated as CASSAWGWDPEYGYTF.

V usage is TRBV4-3 and J usage is TRBJ1-6; 7 nucleotides line up with TRBD1. V lost 5 bases and J lost 7; bases outside the gene matches: 8. The CDR3 covers 15 residues. The germline CDR1 and CDR2 sequences are LGHNA and YSLEER. The CDR3 coding sequence is TGCGCCAGCAGCATCCGACAGGGAGCCAATTCACCCCTCCACTTT. It encodes CASSIRQGANSPLHF.